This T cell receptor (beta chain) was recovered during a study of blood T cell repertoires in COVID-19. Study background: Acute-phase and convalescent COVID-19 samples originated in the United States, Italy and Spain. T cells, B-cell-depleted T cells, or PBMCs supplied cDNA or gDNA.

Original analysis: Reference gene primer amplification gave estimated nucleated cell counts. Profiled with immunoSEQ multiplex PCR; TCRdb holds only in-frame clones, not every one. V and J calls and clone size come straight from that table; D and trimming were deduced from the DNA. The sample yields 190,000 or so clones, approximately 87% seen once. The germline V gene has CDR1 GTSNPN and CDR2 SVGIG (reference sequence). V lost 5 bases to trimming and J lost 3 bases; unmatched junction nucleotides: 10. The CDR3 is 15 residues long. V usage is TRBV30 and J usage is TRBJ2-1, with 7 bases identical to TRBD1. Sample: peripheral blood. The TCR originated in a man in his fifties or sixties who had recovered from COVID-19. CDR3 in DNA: TGTGCCTGGGACTCCGACCGGGACAGCTACAATGAGCAGTTCTTC. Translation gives CAWDSDRDSYNEQFF.